This T cell receptor beta chain is from a study of T-cell reconstitution after alpha-beta-depleted transplantation in children. Whole-study findings and limits: The origin of alpha-beta T cells about two months after transplant was reportedly several hundred expanded graft clones.

TCRbeta library construction was performed incorporating unique molecular identifiers. Via MiXCR, TCRdb re-called the PCR reads, giving one row per CDR3 protein. The table shows about 250,000 distinct CDR3 sequences, with under 30% occurring only once. For this clonotype: Antigen specificity is unknown.

After removal of 5 bases from V and 5 bases from J, the junction contained 11 bases not matched to a gene. The CDR3 loop spans 15 amino acids. The source of this sequence is a female patient aged 2-10 years who had a stem cell transplant for congenital amegakaryocytic thrombocytopenia, so the T cells may come from the graft donor. Sequencing used PBMCs, mostly from graft donor cells, obtained 360 days after TCRalphabeta/CD19-depleted stem cell transplant. This chain uses TRBV12-3 or TRBV12-4 with TRBJ2-7, with 8 bases matching TRBD2. Here the CDR3 reads CASSPPFAGGDEQYF. The CDR3 bases are TGTGCCAGCAGTCCCCCCTTTGCGGGAGGTGACGAGCAGTACTTC.